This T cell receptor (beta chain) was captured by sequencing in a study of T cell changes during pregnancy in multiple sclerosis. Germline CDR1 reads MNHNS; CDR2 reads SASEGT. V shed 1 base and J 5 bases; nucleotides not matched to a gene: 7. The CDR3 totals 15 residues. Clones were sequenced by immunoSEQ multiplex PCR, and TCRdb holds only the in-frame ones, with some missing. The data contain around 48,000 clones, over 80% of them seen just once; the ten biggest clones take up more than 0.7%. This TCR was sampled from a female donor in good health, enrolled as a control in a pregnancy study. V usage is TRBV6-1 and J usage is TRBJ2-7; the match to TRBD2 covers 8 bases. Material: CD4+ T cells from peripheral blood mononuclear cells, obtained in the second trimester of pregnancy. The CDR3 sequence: CASSEELAGSHEQYF. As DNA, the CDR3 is TGTGCCAGCAGTGAAGAATTAGCGGGATCCCACGAGCAGTACTTC.